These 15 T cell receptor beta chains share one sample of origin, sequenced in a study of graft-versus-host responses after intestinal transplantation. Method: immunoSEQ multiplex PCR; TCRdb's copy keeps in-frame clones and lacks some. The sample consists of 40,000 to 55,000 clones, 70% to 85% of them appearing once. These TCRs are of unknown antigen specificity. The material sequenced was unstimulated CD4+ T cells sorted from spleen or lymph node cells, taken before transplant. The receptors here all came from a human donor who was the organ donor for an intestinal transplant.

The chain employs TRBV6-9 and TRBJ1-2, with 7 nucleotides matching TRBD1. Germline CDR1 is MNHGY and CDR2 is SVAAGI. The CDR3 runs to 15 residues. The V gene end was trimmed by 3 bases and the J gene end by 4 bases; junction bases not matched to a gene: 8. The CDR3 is CASSYSSGTVYGYTF. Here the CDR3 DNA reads TGTGCCAGCAGTTACTCTTCCGGGACAGTCTATGGCTACACCTTC.

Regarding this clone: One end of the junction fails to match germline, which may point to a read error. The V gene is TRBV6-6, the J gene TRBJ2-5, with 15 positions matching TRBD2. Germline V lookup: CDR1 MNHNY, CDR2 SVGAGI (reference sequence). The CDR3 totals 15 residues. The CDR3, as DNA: TGTGCCACCAGTCGGACTAGCGGGGGGGCGGAGACCCAGTACTTC. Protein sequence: CATSRTSGGAETQYF.

The CDR3 spells CASSLTGRYNQPQHF. As DNA, the CDR3 is TGTGCCAGCAGCTTAACAGGCCGTTACAATCAGCCCCAGCATTTT. The chain has TRBV7-8 and TRBJ1-5, with D tentatively TRBD1 (5 bases). Germline CDR1 and CDR2: SGHVS and FQNEAQ. The CDR3 is made up of 15 amino acids. V lost 2 bases to trimming and J lost 3 bases, with 11 bases between them. The full variable domain, completed using reference TRBV7-8 and TRBJ1-5, is GAGVSQSPRYKVAKRGQDVALRCDPISGHVSLFWYQQALGQGPEFLTYFQNEAQLDKSGLPSDRFFAERPEGSVSTLKIQRTQQEDSAVYLCASSLTGRYNQPQHFGDGTRLSIL.

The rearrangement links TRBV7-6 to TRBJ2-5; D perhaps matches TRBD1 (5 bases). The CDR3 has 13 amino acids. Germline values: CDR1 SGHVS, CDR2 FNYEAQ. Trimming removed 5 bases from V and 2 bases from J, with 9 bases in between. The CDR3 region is CASSLREQETQYF. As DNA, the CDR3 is TGTGCCAGCAGCCTCAGGGAACAAGAGACCCAGTACTTC. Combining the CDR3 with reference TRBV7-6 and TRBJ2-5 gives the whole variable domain GAGVSQSPRYKVTKRGQDVALRCDPISGHVSLYWYRQALGQGPEFLTYFNYEAQQDKSGLPNDRFSAERPEGSISTLTIQRTEQRDSAMYRCASSLREQETQYFGPGTRLLVL.

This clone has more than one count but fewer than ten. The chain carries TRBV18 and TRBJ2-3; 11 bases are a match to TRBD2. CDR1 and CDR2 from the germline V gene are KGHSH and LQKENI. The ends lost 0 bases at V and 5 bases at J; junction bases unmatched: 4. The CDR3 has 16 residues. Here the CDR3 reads CASSPPRLAGGDTQYF. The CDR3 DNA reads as TGTGCCAGCTCACCACCGAGGCTAGCGGGAGGAGATACGCAGTATTTT.

The CDR3 sequence is CASSDVDTQYF. The CDR3 DNA reads as TGTGCCAGCAGTGACGTCGATACGCAGTATTTT. The chain employs TRBV6-1 and TRBJ2-3; no reliable D call. Germline-derived CDR1 and CDR2 are MNHNS and SASEGT. This CDR3 comprises 11 residues. V was trimmed by 3 bases and J by 6 bases, leaving 4 bases between them.

This CDR3 reads CASSQIQGNTIYF. The DNA of the CDR3 is TGTGCCAGCAGCCAGATACAGGGGAACACCATATATTTT. The V and J genes are TRBV7-2 and TRBJ1-3, with TRBD1 matching 7 bases. The length of the CDR3 is 13 residues. Germline CDR1 is SGHTA and CDR2 is FQGNSA. The V gene end was trimmed by 5 bases and the J gene end by 7 bases; junction bases not matched to a gene: 5.

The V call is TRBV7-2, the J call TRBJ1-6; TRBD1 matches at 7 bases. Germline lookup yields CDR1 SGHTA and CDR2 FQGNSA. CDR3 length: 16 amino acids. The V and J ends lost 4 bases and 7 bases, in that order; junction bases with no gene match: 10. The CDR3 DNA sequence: TGTGCCAGCAGCTCCTTCCCCGGGACAGTGAATTCACCCCTCCACTTT. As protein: CASSSFPGTVNSPLHF.

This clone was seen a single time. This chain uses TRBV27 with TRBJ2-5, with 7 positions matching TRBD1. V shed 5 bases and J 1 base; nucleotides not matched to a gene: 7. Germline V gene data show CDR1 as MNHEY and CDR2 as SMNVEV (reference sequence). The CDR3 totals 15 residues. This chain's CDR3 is CASSQRDSSQETQYF. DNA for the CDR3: TGTGCCAGCAGTCAAAGGGACAGCTCCCAAGAGACCCAGTACTTC.

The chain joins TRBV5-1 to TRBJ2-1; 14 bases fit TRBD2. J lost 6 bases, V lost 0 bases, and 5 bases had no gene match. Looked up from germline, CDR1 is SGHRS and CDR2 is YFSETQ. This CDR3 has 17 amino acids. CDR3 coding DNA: TGCGCCAGCAGCTTGGGACTAGCGGGAGGGCCCTTCAATGAGCAGTTCTTC. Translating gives CASSLGLAGGPFNEQFF.

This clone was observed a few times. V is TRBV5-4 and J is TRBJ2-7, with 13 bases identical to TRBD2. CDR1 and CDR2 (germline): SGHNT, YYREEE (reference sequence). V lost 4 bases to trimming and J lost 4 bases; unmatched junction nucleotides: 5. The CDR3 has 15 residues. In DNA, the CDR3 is TGTGCCAGCAGCAATGGACTAGCGGGAGCATACGAGCAGTACTTC. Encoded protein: CASSNGLAGAYEQYF.

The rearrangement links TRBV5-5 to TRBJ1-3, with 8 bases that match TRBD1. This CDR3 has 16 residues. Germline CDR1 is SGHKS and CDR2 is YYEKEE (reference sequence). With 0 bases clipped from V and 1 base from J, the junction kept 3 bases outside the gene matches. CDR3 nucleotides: TGTGCCAGCAGCTTGGGAAGGACAGGGTCTGGAAACACCATATATTTT. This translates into CASSLGRTGSGNTIYF.

CDR3 loop: CASSLALLLAGSLNEQFF. CDR3 bases: TGTGCCAGCAGCTTAGCGCTCTTACTAGCGGGATCGTTGAATGAGCAGTTCTTC. This chain connects TRBV7-9 to TRBJ2-1; 10 bases map to TRBD2. Per germline, CDR1 SEHNR and CDR2 FQNEAQ (reference sequence). J was trimmed by 7 bases and V by 0 bases; bases with no gene match: 12. CDR3 length equals 18 residues.

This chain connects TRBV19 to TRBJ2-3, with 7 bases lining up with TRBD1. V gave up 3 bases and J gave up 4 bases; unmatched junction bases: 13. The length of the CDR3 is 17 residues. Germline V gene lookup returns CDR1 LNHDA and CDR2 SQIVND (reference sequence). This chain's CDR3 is CASSMGNRGWGADTQYF. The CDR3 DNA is TGTGCCAGTAGTATGGGAAACAGGGGCTGGGGCGCAGATACGCAGTATTTT.

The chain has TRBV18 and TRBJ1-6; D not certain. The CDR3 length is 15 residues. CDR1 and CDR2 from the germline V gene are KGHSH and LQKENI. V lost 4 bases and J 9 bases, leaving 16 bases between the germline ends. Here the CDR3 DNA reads TGTGCCAGCTCACGCCTGGACCCTCATAGTTCACCCCTCCACTTT. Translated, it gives CASSRLDPHSSPLHF. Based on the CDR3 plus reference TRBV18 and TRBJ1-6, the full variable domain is NAGVMQNPRHLVRRRGQEARLRCSPMKGHSHVYWYRQLPEEGLKFMVYLQKENIIDESGMPKERFSAEFPKEGPSILRIQQVVRGDSAAYFCASSRLDPHSSPLHFGNGTRLTVT.